The 19 T cell receptor beta chains in this list originate from one sample, sequenced in a study of preoperative IRX-2 immunotherapy in early breast cancer. The data were produced by immunoSEQ multiplex PCR, yet TCRdb's version contains in-frame clones alone and is incomplete. The sample contains 40,000 to 50,000 clones, about 72% of which appear only once. The treatment here: preoperative locoregional IRX-2 cytokine immunotherapy. Sequences were derived from tumor tissue, sampled after IRX-2 immunotherapy. These receptors originate from a human donor with breast cancer.

The rearrangement links TRBV19 to TRBJ1-2, with TRBD1 as a possible D gene (6 bases). Germline CDR1 is LNHDA and CDR2 is SQIVND (reference sequence). There are 15 residues in the CDR3. V was shortened by 5 bases and J by 8 bases, with 21 bases between the two germline ends. CDR3 in DNA: TGTGCCAGTAGTCTTGTATACGCGGAGGGGGAAGGCTACACCTTC. It specifies CASSLVYAEGEGYTF.

This chain joins TRBV6-8 and TRBJ2-7; 9 nucleotides match TRBD1. Germline lookup yields CDR1 MNHGY and CDR2 SAAAGT. CDR3 length equals 13 residues. The trim removed 8 bases at V and 6 bases at J, leaving 8 bases unmatched. The CDR3 coding sequence is TGTGCCAGCCGCCTGACAGGGGGGTCCGAGCAGTACTTC. It is translated as CASRLTGGSEQYF.

The V call is TRBV19, the J call TRBJ1-3; no clear D gene. Germline V gives CDR1 LNHDA, CDR2 SQIVND (reference sequence). Trimming stripped 2 bases from V and 0 bases from J, with 8 bases between. This CDR3 is 15 amino acids long. The CDR3: CASSIFLYSGNTIYF. The CDR3 DNA reads TGTGCCAGTAGTATATTCCTGTACTCTGGAAACACCATATATTTT.

V and J are TRBV6-8 and TRBJ2-1, with 8 bases lining up with TRBD2. This CDR3 comprises 15 residues. Germline V gene lookup returns CDR1 MNHGY and CDR2 SAAAGT. V lost 6 bases and J lost 6; bases outside the gene matches: 10. The CDR3 is CASRLTSAGLNEQFF. The CDR3 DNA is TGTGCCAGCAGATTGACTAGCGCAGGACTCAATGAGCAGTTCTTC.

The rearrangement links TRBV19 to TRBJ1-2; D unresolved. V dropped 7 bases and J dropped 3 bases, with 15 bases sitting between them. Looked up from germline, CDR1 is LNHDA and CDR2 is SQIVND (reference sequence). The length of the CDR3 is 14 residues. The CDR3 DNA reads as TGTGCCAGTAAACTACGGTCGTCGGACTATGGCTACACCTTC. Protein: CASKLRSSDYGYTF. Based on the CDR3 plus reference TRBV19 and TRBJ1-2, the full variable domain is DGGITQSPKYLFRKEGQNVTLSCEQNLNHDAMYWYRQDPGQGLRLIYYSQIVNDFQKGDIAEGYSVSREKKESFPLTVTSAQKNPTAFYLCASKLRSSDYGYTFGSGTRLTVV.

The chain carries TRBV19 and TRBJ1-2, with 9 bases identical to TRBD1. The CDR3 sequence is 15 residues long. Trimming removed 7 bases from V and 1 base from J; junction bases left unmatched: 7. The germline V gene encodes CDR1 LNHDA and CDR2 SQIVND (reference sequence). The CDR3 DNA sequence: TGTGCCAGTATCGGGCGGGGACAGGGTAACTATGGCTACACCTTC. Protein product: CASIGRGQGNYGYTF.

This clone has a single count. The chain recombines TRBV5-1 with TRBJ2-3; 8 nucleotides line up with TRBD2. Germline V lookup: CDR1 SGHRS, CDR2 YFSETQ. This CDR3 spans 14 amino acids. V was clipped by 2 bases and J by 5 bases; unmatched bases: 4. CDR3 nucleotides: TGCGCCAGCAGCTTCAGCGGGAGAGAAGATACGCAGTATTTT. Translated, it gives CASSFSGREDTQYF. The whole variable domain, filled in from reference TRBV5-1 and TRBJ2-3, reads KAGVTQTPRYLIKTRGQQVTLSCSPISGHRSVSWYQQTPGQGLQFLFEYFSETQRNKGNFPGRFSGRQFSNSRSEMNVSTLELGDSALYLCASSFSGREDTQYFGPGTRLTVL.

The chain joins TRBV12-5 to TRBJ2-3, with D possibly being TRBD2 (6 bases). The CDR3 runs to 14 residues. From germline, CDR1 is LGHNT and CDR2 FRNRAP. CDR3: CASTPGRLTDTQYF. The CDR3 region has the DNA TGTGCCAGCACCCCCGGGAGACTCACAGATACGCAGTATTTT.

V and J are TRBV12-2 and TRBJ2-3; the D segment call TRBD1 is taken from the table without a DNA check. TRBV12-2 has pseudogene status. CDR3 length equals 14 residues. The CDR3 loop reads CATNRDRETDTQYF. DNA for the CDR3: TGTGCCACAAACCGGGACAGGGAGACAGATACGCAGTATTTT.

The CDR3: CASSLGAGAGDTQYF. The CDR3 DNA reads TGTGCCAGCAGCTTGGGAGCGGGGGCGGGAGATACGCAGTATTTT. The chain uses TRBV11-3 and TRBJ2-3, with 8 bases lining up with TRBD2. The germline V gene encodes CDR1 SGHNT and CDR2 YENEEA. V lost 3 bases to trimming and J lost 5 bases; unmatched junction nucleotides: 7. There are 15 residues in the CDR3.

This sequence joins TRBV6-8 and TRBJ2-3, with no clear D. The CDR3 covers 12 residues. Germline-derived CDR1 and CDR2 are MNHGY and SAAAGT. Trimming left V 10 bases short and J 7 bases short, with 15 bases between. CDR3 in DNA: TGTGCCACAGAGCACAGTGGAAATACGCAGTATTTT. It yields the protein CATEHSGNTQYF.

This chain connects TRBV6-8 to TRBJ2-4; 8 bases line up with TRBD2. From germline, CDR1 is MNHGY and CDR2 SAAAGT. This CDR3 is 13 amino acids long. Trimming removed 5 bases from V and 9 bases from J; junction bases left unmatched: 6. CDR3 sequence reads: CASSETREGIQYF. The CDR3 bases are TGTGCCAGCAGTGAGACTCGGGAGGGCATTCAGTACTTC.

The rearrangement links TRBV5-1 to TRBJ2-5; no firm D call. Per germline, CDR1 SGHRS and CDR2 YFSETQ. CDR3 length: 16 amino acids. V shed 2 bases and J shed 1 base, with 15 bases lying between them. CDR3 sequence reads: CASSFWARGSQETQYF. The DNA of the CDR3 is TGCGCCAGCAGCTTTTGGGCTAGAGGCAGCCAAGAGACCCAGTACTTC.

The chain couples TRBV6-8 to TRBJ1-1; TRBD1 might be the D (6 bases). Germline values: CDR1 MNHGY, CDR2 SAAAGT. The CDR3 is 14 amino acids. V lost 2 bases to trimming and J lost 5 bases, with 12 bases between them. The chain's CDR3 is CASSYVRGRTEAFF. The DNA of the CDR3 is TGTGCCAGCAGTTACGTCAGGGGAAGGACTGAAGCTTTCTTT.

This chain uses TRBV18 with TRBJ2-7; D might be TRBD2 (6 bases). V was pared by 6 bases and J by 6 bases, with 21 bases between. The germline V gene has CDR1 KGHSH and CDR2 LQKENI. This CDR3 is built from 15 residues. CDR3 bases: TGTGCCAGCTCGCCCCCAAAGGAGGGGACGGGCGAGCAGTACTTC. Amino acids: CASSPPKEGTGEQYF.

The chain joins TRBV5-5 to TRBJ2-7, with 8 bases fitting TRBD2. V lost 2 bases to trimming and J lost 0 bases; unmatched junction nucleotides: 7. Germline-derived CDR1 and CDR2 are SGHKS and YYEKEE (reference sequence). This CDR3 region has 16 residues. CDR3 in amino acids: CASSFGREAFSYEQYF. In nucleotides, the CDR3 is TGTGCCAGCAGCTTCGGGAGGGAGGCTTTCTCCTACGAGCAGTACTTC. Filled out from reference TRBV5-5 and TRBJ2-7, the complete variable domain reads DAGVTQSPTHLIKTRGQQVTLRCSPISGHKSVSWYQQVLGQGPQFIFQYYEKEERGRGNFPDRFSARQFPNYSSELNVNALLLGDSALYLCASSFGREAFSYEQYFGPGTRLTVT.

The rearrangement uses TRBV5-1 and TRBJ1-6; 8 bases map to TRBD1. The V segment lost 4 bases and the J segment 7 bases; nucleotides outside the gene matches: 7. The CDR3 has 15 residues. From germline, CDR1 is SGHRS and CDR2 YFSETQ. The CDR3 coding sequence is TGCGCCAGCAGCCCGACAGGGGTATTAAATTCACCCCTCCACTTT. Translating gives CASSPTGVLNSPLHF.

The genes are TRBV25-1 and TRBJ2-7; a possible D gene is TRBD2 (6 bases). V gave up 6 bases and J gave up 7 bases, with 19 bases separating them. The length of the CDR3 is 14 residues. Germline V CDR1 and CDR2: MGHDK, SYGVNS. CDR3 region: CASSPPPEGREQYF. The CDR3 DNA sequence: TGTGCCAGCAGCCCCCCCCCGGAGGGGAGGGAGCAGTACTTC.

The rearrangement joins TRBV29-1 to TRBJ2-1; TRBD1 might be the D (5 bases). Germline-derived CDR1 and CDR2 are SQVTM and ANQGSEA. The length of the CDR3 is 15 residues. Trimming stripped 3 bases from V and 0 bases from J, with 12 bases between. CDR3 sequence: CSVETRASSYNEQFF. CDR3 nucleotide sequence: TGCAGCGTTGAGACCAGGGCAAGCTCCTACAATGAGCAGTTCTTC.